The entry below describes one T cell receptor (beta chain). What it recognizes is unknown. CD8+ and CD4+ T cells taken from blood had their TCR beta sequenced. It was negative isolation that provided the CD8+ and CD4+ T cells, whereas TEMRA cells were enriched by FACS. Germline CDR1 and CDR2: SGHNT and YYREEE (reference sequence). Trimming took 2 bases from V and 4 from J, leaving 9 bases between them. This CDR3 has 13 residues. This sample was included in a study of CD8 T cells in Susac syndrome. Random-hexamer reverse transcription was applied to about 0.5 to 1 ug RNA. The TCR beta CDR3 was amplified by immunoSEQ multiplex PCR across 54 Vbeta, 13 Jbeta. TCRdb fed the immunoSEQ multiplex PCR reads into MiXCR, producing one record per CDR3 protein. This sample carries approximately 200,000 distinct CDR3 sequences, 80% to 95% of them seen once, and the ten largest clones take less than 0.15%. General study results and limits: As the study acknowledged, the number of individuals who were part of its TCR sequencing and HLA analysis was relatively small.

The chain has TRBV5-4 and TRBJ1-1, with D possibly being TRBD1 (6 bases). The sequenced sample consisted of CD8+ T cells from PBMCs. The receptor was isolated from a human donor with multiple sclerosis. The DNA of the CDR3 is TGTGCCAGCAGCTTATCCAGGGGCACTGAAGCTTTCTTT. Protein: CASSLSRGTEAFF.